This T cell receptor beta chain comes out of a study of follicular helper T cells after annual influenza vaccination. Time point here: 2014-2015 season, 7 days after vaccination. Donors with HIV/AIDS, active malignancy, immunomodulators or active illness were excluded. ICOS+CD38+ and ICOS-CD38- fractions were sorted from non-naive CD4+CXCR5+PD-1+ cells. The CDR3 is 14 residues long. Trimming pared 5 bases from V and 5 bases from J, leaving 15 bases between. Per the germline V gene, CDR1 is SGHDN and CDR2 is FVKESK. Produced via immunoSEQ multiplex PCR; TCRdb's table is partial and in-frame only. The sample lists about 3,200 clones, 84% seen once, with more than 0.95% in the top ten.

This receptor was taken from an adult who received the influenza vaccine. The chain uses TRBV14 and TRBJ1-1, with D perhaps TRBD1 (5 bases). Sequenced material: CXCR5+ CD38- circulating T follicular helper cells from blood, taken 7 days after influenza vaccination. Documented subset: circulating Tfh, non-naive CD4+CXCR5+PD-1+ (ICOS+CD38+ or ICOS-CD38-). CDR3 DNA sequence: TGTGCCAGCAGCAAGTTTCTCAGGGATACTGAAGCTTTCTTT. This gives the protein CASSKFLRDTEAFF.